These 32 T cell receptor beta chains share one sample of origin, sequenced in a study of Graves' ophthalmopathy and Graves' hyperthyroidism. RNA transcripts served as template for amplifying TCR beta CDR3 sequences. HTBI-primed RT-PCR formed the first round, and a multiplex PCR formed the second. TCRdb ran MiXCR on the multiplex PCR reads and lists one entry per CDR3 protein. This sample has under 350,000 distinct CDR3 sequences; about a sixth occur once, and the top ten carry around 12%. The sequenced material came from peripheral blood. The receptors shown here come from an adult man with Graves' ophthalmopathy.

This clonotype appeared many times. The rearrangement joins TRBV12-3 or TRBV12-4 to TRBJ1-5, with D perhaps TRBD1 (5 bases). V dropped 6 bases and J dropped 8 bases, with 17 bases sitting between them. The CDR3 loop spans 14 amino acids. The CDR3 region has the DNA TGTGCCAGCAGCCGAGACAGACTCAGGGAGCCCCAGCATTTT. It encodes CASSRDRLREPQHF.

This clonotype came up many times. The J gene is TRBJ1-5, the V gene TRBV27; 7 bases fit TRBD1. The CDR3 consists of 16 residues. The germline V gene encodes CDR1 MNHEY and CDR2 SMNVEV (reference sequence). V was pared by 6 bases and J by 0 bases, with 8 bases of the junction left unmatched. The CDR3 nucleotides are TGTGCCAGCAGACCCGGGACAGTCTATAGCAATCAGCCCCAGCATTTT. Its protein product is CASRPGTVYSNQPQHF.

This clonotype was picked up a small number of times. This rearrangement joins TRBV12-3 or TRBV12-4 to TRBJ2-5, with TRBD2 identical over 14 bases. This CDR3 comprises 16 residues. Trimming removed 4 bases from V and 4 bases from J; junction bases left unmatched: 5. The CDR3 protein is CASSWGLAGVVETQYF. CDR3 coding DNA: TGTGCCAGCAGTTGGGGACTAGCGGGAGTCGTAGAGACCCAGTACTTC.

This clonotype was detected ten times or more. The chain uses TRBV4-3 and TRBJ1-5; TRBD1 is a possible D gene (6 bases). This CDR3 region has 15 residues. V was cut by 0 bases and J by 5 bases, with 11 bases left in between. CDR1 is LGHNA and CDR2 is YSLEER in the germline V gene. The CDR3 here is CASSQDWGPYQPQHF. The CDR3 DNA is TGCGCCAGCAGCCAAGATTGGGGGCCTTATCAGCCCCAGCATTTT.

This chain joins TRBV28 and TRBJ2-7, with 11 positions matching TRBD2. Germline CDR1 reads MDHEN; CDR2 reads SYDVKM. CDR3 length: 15 amino acids. V gave up 4 bases and J gave up 10 bases; unmatched junction bases: 12. The CDR3 DNA follows: TGTGCCAGCAGTTCTAGCGGGAGGTACATGGTTGTTCAGTACTTC. Its translation: CASSSSGRYMVVQYF.

This clonotype was detected ten times or more. The chain carries TRBV30 and TRBJ2-1, with 10 bases matching TRBD2. The germline V gene has CDR1 GTSNPN and CDR2 SVGIG (reference sequence). The CDR3 extends over 16 amino acids. The ends lost 4 bases at V and 3 bases at J; junction bases unmatched: 9. The CDR3 DNA reads as TGTGCCTGGACCGCCAGGAGCGGGAGGGGCTACAATGAGCAGTTCTTC. This translates into CAWTARSGRGYNEQFF.

This clonotype was detected ten times or more. The CDR3 protein is CAISEQLGGHNSPLHF. Written as DNA, the CDR3 is TGTGCCATCAGCGAACAACTGGGGGGACATAATTCACCCCTCCACTTT. V gene TRBV10-3 combines with J gene TRBJ1-6; tentatively, D is TRBD1 (5 bases). The CDR3 is 16 residues long. The V gene's germline CDR1 is ENHRY and CDR2 SYGVKD. V was clipped by 6 bases and J by 5 bases, with 17 bases between them.

This clonotype has ten or more counts. The chain uses TRBV3-1 and TRBJ1-2; no clear D gene. The CDR3 length is 13 residues. Per germline, CDR1 LGHDT and CDR2 YNNKEL (reference sequence). Deletions cut 1 base from V and 2 bases from J, with 5 bases between. As DNA, the CDR3 is TGTGCCAGCAGCCAAGTTGGGAACTATGGCTACACCTTC. Residues: CASSQVGNYGYTF. Supplemented by reference TRBV3-1 and TRBJ1-2, the full variable domain reads DTAVSQTPKYLVTQMGNDKSIKCEQNLGHDTMYWYKQDSKKFLKIMFSYNNKELIINETVPNRFSPKSPDKAHLNLHINSLELGDSAVYFCASSQVGNYGYTFGSGTRLTVV.

This clonotype was detected ten times or more. The chain couples TRBV7-2 to TRBJ1-1, with D unclear. This CDR3 region has 17 residues. V lost 3 bases to trimming and J lost 0 bases, with 17 bases between them. The germline CDR1 and CDR2 sequences are SGHTA and FQGNSA. This chain's CDR3 is CASSLAGVAFLNTEAFF. As DNA, the CDR3 is TGTGCCAGCAGCTTGGCAGGCGTTGCATTTCTGAACACTGAAGCTTTCTTT.

Ten or more counts support this clonotype. The chain combines TRBV18 with TRBJ2-7; a weak D match, TRBD1 (5 bases). The CDR3 runs to 15 residues. Per germline, CDR1 KGHSH and CDR2 LQKENI. V was shortened by 4 bases and J by 4 bases, with 17 bases between the two germline ends. The chain's CDR3 is CASSLLRTLGYEQYF. The CDR3 coding sequence is TGTGCCAGCTCACTACTCCGGACACTCGGGTACGAGCAGTACTTC. The full variable domain, in which reference TRBV18 and TRBJ2-7 provide the parts outside the CDR3, is NAGVMQNPRHLVRRRGQEARLRCSPMKGHSHVYWYRQLPEEGLKFMVYLQKENIIDESGMPKERFSAEFPKEGPSILRIQQVVRGDSAAYFCASSLLRTLGYEQYFGPGTRLTVT.

The table lists this clonotype with many counts. The chain couples TRBV6-5 to TRBJ1-2, with D unclear. From germline, CDR1 is MNHEY and CDR2 SVGAGI. V was shortened by 2 bases and J by 5 bases, with 18 bases between the two germline ends. This CDR3 has 16 amino acids. The CDR3 spells CASSYAPGDNGYGYTF. The CDR3 bases are TGTGCCAGCAGTTACGCCCCCGGGGATAATGGGTATGGCTACACCTTC.

The chain uses TRBV6-1 and TRBJ2-7, with TRBD1 matching 8 bases. The CDR3 spans 14 residues. V lost 5 bases to trimming and J lost 9 bases; unmatched junction nucleotides: 12. CDR1 is MNHNS, CDR2 SASEGT, per germline. CDR3 protein: CASSPGTGTNGQYF. CDR3 in DNA: TGTGCCAGCAGTCCCGGGACAGGAACCAACGGGCAGTACTTC.

As DNA, the CDR3 is TGTGCCAGCAGTTACACAGGGCGGAAGACCCAGTACTTC. Protein: CASSYTGRKTQYF. The chain carries TRBV6-5 and TRBJ2-5; weak D call: TRBD1 (6 bases). CDR3 size: 13 residues. V lost 2 bases, J lost 6 bases, and 10 bases lay in between. The germline CDR1 and CDR2 sequences are MNHEY and SVGAGI.

The genes are TRBV19 and TRBJ1-1; no firm D call. The CDR3 extends over 13 amino acids. Looked up from germline, CDR1 is LNHDA and CDR2 is SQIVND (reference sequence). Between the trimmed V and J ends, which lost 4 bases and 0 bases, there was a span of 6 bases. The CDR3 DNA is TGTGCCAGTAGTAAGTTTATGAACACTGAAGCTTTCTTT. The encoded protein is CASSKFMNTEAFF.

V usage is TRBV4-1 and J usage is TRBJ1-1; D is unclear. Trimming removed 1 base from V and 0 bases from J, with 12 bases in between. The germline CDR1 and CDR2 sequences are MGHRA and YSYEKL. There are 16 residues in the CDR3. The CDR3 region has the DNA TGCGCCAGCAGCCAAGGGCAGATGAGCATGAACACTGAAGCTTTCTTT. It is translated as CASSQGQMSMNTEAFF.

This chain uses TRBV2 with TRBJ1-1; D gene uncertain. Germline V gene lookup returns CDR1 SNHLY and CDR2 FYNNEI. The germline V and J ends were trimmed by 4 bases and 1 base, with 13 bases remaining between them. The CDR3 has 15 amino acids. CDR3 region: CASSGPSRGNTEAFF. The DNA of the CDR3 is TGTGCCAGCAGTGGCCCCAGCAGAGGGAACACTGAAGCTTTCTTT.

This clonotype was seen repeatedly, ten times or more. The rearrangement uses TRBV7-2 and TRBJ2-4; D is uncertain. Per germline, CDR1 SGHTA and CDR2 FQGNSA. The CDR3 has 11 residues. V was trimmed by 6 bases and J by 7 bases, leaving 7 bases between them. The DNA for the CDR3 is TGTGCCAGCAGGGAAATGAACATTCAGTACTTC. It codes for CASREMNIQYF.

This clonotype was picked up many times. V usage is TRBV11-2 and J usage is TRBJ2-2; 8 bases agree with TRBD2. The trim removed 3 bases at V and 3 bases at J, leaving 9 bases unmatched. CDR1 SGHAT and CDR2 FQNNGV come from the germline V gene. The CDR3 covers 17 residues. The CDR3 spells CASSFSGTSHYTGELFF. The CDR3 nucleotides read TGTGCCAGCAGCTTCTCCGGGACTAGTCATTACACCGGGGAGCTGTTTTTT. Variable domain in full (rest from reference TRBV11-2 and TRBJ2-2): EAGVAQSPRYKIIEKRQSVAFWCNPISGHATLYWYQQILGQGPKLLIQFQNNGVVDDSQLPKDRFSAERLKGVDSTLKIQPAKLEDSAVYLCASSFSGTSHYTGELFFGEGSRLTVL.

This clonotype was seen many times. The chain links TRBV19 to TRBJ2-7; 8 bases are shared with TRBD1. Germline V lookup: CDR1 LNHDA, CDR2 SQIVND (reference sequence). The length of the CDR3 is 14 residues. The V segment lost 3 bases and the J segment 4 bases; nucleotides outside the gene matches: 5. The chain's CDR3 is CASSIGQGGYEQYF. The CDR3 DNA is TGTGCCAGTAGTATCGGACAGGGAGGTTACGAGCAGTACTTC. The full variable domain, completed using reference TRBV19 and TRBJ2-7, is DGGITQSPKYLFRKEGQNVTLSCEQNLNHDAMYWYRQDPGQGLRLIYYSQIVNDFQKGDIAEGYSVSREKKESFPLTVTSAQKNPTAFYLCASSIGQGGYEQYFGPGTRLTVT.

Only a few counts were recorded for this clonotype. This sequence joins TRBV12-3 or TRBV12-4 and TRBJ1-2; unclear D gene. The CDR3 extends over 12 amino acids. Deletions cut 2 bases from V and 4 bases from J, with 5 bases between. The DNA of the CDR3 is TGTGCCAGCAGTTTATCTGCCTATGGCTACACCTTC. Its protein product is CASSLSAYGYTF.

This clonotype was seen more than once but under ten times. This chain connects TRBV6-1 to TRBJ2-7; 7 bases line up with TRBD1. Germline loops: CDR1 MNHNS, CDR2 SASEGT. The V gene end was trimmed by 5 bases and the J gene end by 7 bases; junction bases not matched to a gene: 14. The CDR3 has 15 amino acids. CDR3 residues: CASSPASTGMGEQYF. As DNA, the CDR3 is TGTGCCAGCAGTCCCGCCTCGACAGGGATGGGAGAGCAGTACTTC.

The chain joins TRBV20-1 to TRBJ1-1, with D perhaps matching TRBD1 (5 bases). The CDR3 is 14 amino acids. Trimming pared 3 bases from V and 0 bases from J, leaving 11 bases between. Germline CDR1 reads DFQATT; CDR2 reads SNEGSKA (reference sequence). The DNA of the CDR3 is TGCAGTGCTAGTTTCGGGACGGTGAACACTGAAGCTTTCTTT. This gives the protein CSASFGTVNTEAFF.

This clonotype has a count of ten or more. The chain combines TRBV20-1 with TRBJ1-2; 10 nucleotides line up with TRBD1. This CDR3 comprises 14 residues. Per germline, CDR1 DFQATT and CDR2 SNEGSKA (reference sequence). Trimming at V came to 3 bases and at J to 3 bases, leaving 4 bases not matched to a gene. The CDR3 protein is CSASQTGGDYGYTF. CDR3 DNA: TGCAGTGCTAGCCAGACAGGGGGCGACTATGGCTACACCTTC.

This clonotype has a count of ten or more. The chain combines TRBV6-5 with TRBJ1-2; D gene uncertain. The germline V gene encodes CDR1 MNHEY and CDR2 SVGAGI. The CDR3 consists of 16 residues. The V and J ends lost 2 bases and 0 bases respectively, with 13 bases between them. The CDR3 DNA sequence: TGTGCCAGCAGTTACGAGCAGGCCTCCTCTAACTATGGCTACACCTTC. Translating gives CASSYEQASSNYGYTF.

This clonotype turned up a few times. J is TRBJ1-5 and V is TRBV6-1; D is uncertain. The germline V gene encodes CDR1 MNHNS and CDR2 SASEGT. V dropped 7 bases and J dropped 2 bases, with 9 bases sitting between them. The CDR3 totals 13 residues. The CDR3 is CASMVVGNQPQHF. The DNA for the CDR3 is TGTGCCAGCATGGTCGTCGGCAATCAGCCCCAGCATTTT.

This clonotype was recorded at least ten times. The V gene is TRBV6-5, the J gene TRBJ1-2; 12 nucleotides agree with TRBD1. The CDR3 is 16 residues long. The J segment lost 9 bases and the V segment lost 7 bases, leaving 15 bases of the junction unmatched. Germline loops: CDR1 MNHEY, CDR2 SVGAGI. The CDR3, as DNA: TGTGCCAGCACAAGAGAACCGGGACAGGGGGCGATGCGCTACACCTTC. It translates to CASTREPGQGAMRYTF.

This clonotype was seen repeatedly, ten times or more. V usage is TRBV7-2 and J usage is TRBJ1-6, with D perhaps TRBD1 (6 bases). The CDR3 runs to 13 residues. Germline V lookup: CDR1 SGHTA, CDR2 FQGNSA. The V and J ends lost 1 base and 14 bases respectively, with 12 bases between them. The CDR3 coding sequence is TGTGCCAGCAGCTTAGGGGGCAGGGGCACCCTCCACTTT. Protein sequence: CASSLGGRGTLHF.

This clonotype was observed once. The chain joins TRBV20-1 to TRBJ2-5; no clear D gene. This CDR3 is built from 14 residues. Trimming removed 2 bases from V and 5 bases from J, with 15 bases in between. The germline CDR1 and CDR2 sequences are DFQATT and SNEGSKA (reference sequence). Here the CDR3 reads CSARLPGLRETQYF. The CDR3 region has the DNA TGCAGTGCTAGACTACCGGGCCTGAGGGAGACCCAGTACTTC.

This clonotype was recorded many times. This chain links TRBV9 with TRBJ2-5; D perhaps matches TRBD2 (5 bases). Germline values: CDR1 SGDLS, CDR2 YYNGEE. This CDR3 is built from 13 residues. The V and J ends lost 3 bases and 8 bases respectively, with 14 bases between them. This CDR3 reads CASSAEGRRTQYF. In nucleotides, the CDR3 is TGTGCCAGCAGCGCCGAGGGCAGACGAACCCAGTACTTC.

This clonotype was counted ten times or more. CDR3 protein: CAWTGTPNSPLHF. Here the CDR3 DNA reads TGTGCCTGGACCGGGACACCGAATTCACCCCTCCACTTT. This chain uses TRBV30 with TRBJ1-6; a possible D gene is TRBD1 (6 bases). Germline assignment: CDR1 GTSNPN and CDR2 SVGIG (reference sequence). Trimming stripped 4 bases from V and 7 bases from J, with 11 bases between. This CDR3 is built from 13 residues.

This chain connects TRBV20-1 to TRBJ2-5; D ambiguous. Germline-derived CDR1 and CDR2 are DFQATT and SNEGSKA (reference sequence). Trimming shortened V by 0 bases and J by 4 bases, and 6 bases separated the two germline ends. This CDR3 is 12 amino acids long. CDR3 bases: TGCAGTGCTAGAGAAATGGCAGAGACCCAGTACTTC. The encoded protein is CSAREMAETQYF.

This clonotype was detected a few times. The chain combines TRBV9 with TRBJ2-6, with D unclear. Deletions cut 0 bases from V and 4 bases from J, with 8 bases between. Germline lookup yields CDR1 SGDLS and CDR2 YYNGEE. This CDR3 region has 15 residues. CDR3 bases: TGTGCCAGCAGCGTAGTGGAGTCCGGGGCCAACGTCCTGACTTTC. Translated: CASSVVESGANVLTF.